This T cell receptor beta chain was captured by sequencing in a study of T-cell reconstitution after alpha-beta-depleted transplantation in children. Whole-study results and caveats: Some patients' high day-60 TCRbeta diversity was traced to surviving recipient T cells and thymic progenitors. Several hundred graft clones that had expanded were reportedly the source of alpha-beta T cells about two months after transplant.

For TCRbeta, the library was prepared with unique molecular identifiers. TCRdb used MiXCR to reprocess the PCR reads, holding one entry per CDR3 protein. The sample has 500,000 to 750,000 distinct CDR3 sequences; roughly 30% are singletons. Germline CDR1 is DFQATT and CDR2 is SNEGSKA (reference sequence). With 8 bases removed from V and 7 bases from J, the gap between germline ends came to 9 bases. The CDR3 loop spans 10 amino acids. There are a few counts of this clonotype. As yet, its antigen is unknown. Specimen: PBMCs, collected before TCRalphabeta/CD19-depleted stem cell transplant. The clonotype originates from a boy in the first two years of life with Wiskott-Aldrich syndrome, due to receive a stem cell transplant. The chain carries TRBV20-1 and TRBJ2-1; D is unclear. The CDR3 nucleotides read TGCAGTACCGGGCGAAATGAGCAGTTCTTC. Translation gives CSTGRNEQFF.